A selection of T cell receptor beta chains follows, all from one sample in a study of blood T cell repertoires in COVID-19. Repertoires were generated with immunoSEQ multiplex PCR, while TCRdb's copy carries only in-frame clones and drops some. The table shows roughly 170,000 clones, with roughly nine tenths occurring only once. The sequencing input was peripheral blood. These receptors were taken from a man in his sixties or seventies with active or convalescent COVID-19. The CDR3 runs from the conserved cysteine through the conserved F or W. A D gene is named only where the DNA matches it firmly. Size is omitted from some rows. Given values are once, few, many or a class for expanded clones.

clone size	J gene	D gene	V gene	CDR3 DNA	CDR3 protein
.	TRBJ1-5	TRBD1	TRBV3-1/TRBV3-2	TGTGCCAGCAGCCCTTGGACAGGGCTGAATAGCAATCAGCCCCAGCATTTT	CASSPWTGLNSNQPQHF
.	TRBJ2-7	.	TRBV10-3	TGTGCCACCGCCCAGGGGAATCCCTACGAGCAGTACTTC	CATAQGNPYEQYF
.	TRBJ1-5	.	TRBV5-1	TGCGCCAGCAGCATCGGGGGAGGATCGGTCAATCAGCCCCAGCATTTT	CASSIGGGSVNQPQHF
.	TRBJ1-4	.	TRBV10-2	TGCGCCAGCAGTGACGGAGGGGAAAAACTGTTTTTT	CASSDGGEKLFF
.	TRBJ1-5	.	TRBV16	TGTGCCAGCCACGGCGGGGGAGGTCAGCCCCAGCATTTT	CASHGGGGQPQHF
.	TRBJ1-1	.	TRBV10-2	TGCGCCAGTCAGGGGTCTGAAGCTTTCTTT	CASQGSEAFF
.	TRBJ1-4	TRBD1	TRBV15	TGTGCCACCAGCCCCCGACAGGGGGCCTCCTTCGCGGATGAAAAACTGTTTTTT	CATSPRQGASFADEKLFF
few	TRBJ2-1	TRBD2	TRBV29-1	TGCAGCGCCAAAGGACTAGCGGGAGCCTCAAATGAGCAGTTCTTC	CSAKGLAGASNEQFF
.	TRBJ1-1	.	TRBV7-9	TGTGCCAGCAGCACACCGGCGCCGGGCACTGAAGCTTTCTTT	CASSTPAPGTEAFF
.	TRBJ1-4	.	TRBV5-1	TGCGCCAGCAGCTTAGCAGAGACAGTGTACAATGAAAAACTGTTTTTT	CASSLAETVYNEKLFF
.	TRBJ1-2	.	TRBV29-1	TGCAGCGTCCACAGGGTAGACTATGGCTACACCTTC	CSVHRVDYGYTF
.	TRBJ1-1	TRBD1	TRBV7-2	TGTGCCAGCAGCCGGGGGACAGTGAACACTGAAGCTTTCTTT	CASSRGTVNTEAFF
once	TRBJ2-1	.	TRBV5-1	TGCGCCAGCAGCCCAGTGGCGGGATTCTACAATGAGCAGTTCTTC	CASSPVAGFYNEQFF
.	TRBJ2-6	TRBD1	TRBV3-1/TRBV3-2	TGTGCCAGCAGCCACCATGAGGACAGGGGTCTGTCTGGGGCCAACGTCCTGACTTTC	CASSHHEDRGLSGANVLTF
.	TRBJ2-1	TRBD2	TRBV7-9	TGTGCCAGCAGCCCGGGACTAGGCCATGAGCAGTTCTTC	CASSPGLGHEQFF
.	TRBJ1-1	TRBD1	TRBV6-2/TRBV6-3	TGTGCCAGCAGTCATACCCTTACAACAGGGGCCGCAGGTGAAGCTTTCTTT	CASSHTLTTGAAGEAFF
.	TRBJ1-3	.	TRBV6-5	TGTGCCAGCAGTTACGGACATAGCTCTGGAAACACCATATATTTT	CASSYGHSSGNTIYF
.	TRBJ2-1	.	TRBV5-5	TGTGCCAGCAGCTTTGGCAGGGTAGGCAATGAGCAGTTCTTC	CASSFGRVGNEQFF
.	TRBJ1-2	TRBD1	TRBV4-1	TGCGCCAGCAGCTTGTCAGGGGGGTTGGCTAACTATGGCTACACCTTC	CASSLSGGLANYGYTF
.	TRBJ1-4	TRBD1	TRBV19	TGTGCCAGTAGTATGACAGGGACTGTGGATGAAAAACTGTTTTTT	CASSMTGTVDEKLFF
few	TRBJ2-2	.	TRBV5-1	TGCGCCAGCAGCGCCCCCCCGGCCGGGGAGCTGTTTTTT	CASSAPPAGELFF
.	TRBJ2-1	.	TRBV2	TGTGCCAGCAGTTCCCCTGAGCTTTACAATGAGCAGTTCTTC	CASSSPELYNEQFF
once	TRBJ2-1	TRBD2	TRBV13	TGTGCCAGCAGCTTAGCGACTAGCGGGAGACTCCCTAAGTACAATGAGCAGTTCTTC	CASSLATSGRLPKYNEQFF
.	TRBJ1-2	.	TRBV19	TGTGCCAGTAGTCCTTCCTCTGGGACTGCCTATGGCTACACCTTC	CASSPSSGTAYGYTF
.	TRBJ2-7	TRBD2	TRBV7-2	TGTGCCAGCAGCACAAATGCGGGGGGATACGAGCAGTACTTC	CASSTNAGGYEQYF
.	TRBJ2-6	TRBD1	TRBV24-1	TGTGCCACCAGTGATGCCGGGACAGGGCTTGGGGCCAACGTCCTGACTTTC	CATSDAGTGLGANVLTF
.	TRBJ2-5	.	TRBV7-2	TGTGCCAGCAGCTTAGAGCCCGAAGAGACCCAGTACTTC	CASSLEPEETQYF
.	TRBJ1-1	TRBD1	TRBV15	TGTGCCACCAGCAGGGCAGGGGGTGGCACTGAAGCTTTCTTT	CATSRAGGGTEAFF
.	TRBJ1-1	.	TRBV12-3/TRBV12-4	TGTGCCAGCAGTTTGGTGGGGGCAGAAGCTTTCTTT	CASSLVGAEAFF
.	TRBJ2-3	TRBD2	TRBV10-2	TGCGCCAGCGTTCTTCTAGCGGGGGGACGCACAGATACGCAGTATTTT	CASVLLAGGRTDTQYF
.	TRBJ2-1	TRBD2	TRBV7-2	TGTGCCAGCAGTTTTGGGACTAGTAGAAATGAGCAGTTCTTC	CASSFGTSRNEQFF
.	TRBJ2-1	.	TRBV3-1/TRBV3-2	TGTGCCAGCAGCCAAGTGTGGAGGTTAGCCTACAATGAGCAGTTCTTC	CASSQVWRLAYNEQFF
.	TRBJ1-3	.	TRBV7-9	TGTGCCAGCAGTCGCTCCTTCTCTAACTCTGGAAACACCATATATTTT	CASSRSFSNSGNTIYF
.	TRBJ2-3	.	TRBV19	TGTGCCAGTACAAGTTTAAACCGAGCAGATACGCAGTATTTT	CASTSLNRADTQYF
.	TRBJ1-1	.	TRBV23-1	TGCGCCAGCAGTCAACCCGGACTAACCCGTGGTGAAGCTTTCTTT	CASSQPGLTRGEAFF
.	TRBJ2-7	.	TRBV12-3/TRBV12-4	TGTGCCAGCAGTTTGGAACAGGAAAACGAGCAGTACTTC	CASSLEQENEQYF
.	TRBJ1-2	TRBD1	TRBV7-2	TGTGCCAGCAGCCTAAGACGGACAGGGCCGAGAGGAGGCTACACCTTC	CASSLRRTGPRGGYTF
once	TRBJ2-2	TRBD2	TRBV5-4	TGTGCCAGCAGCCCTGGACTAGCGGGAGGGAATGGCGGGGAGCTGTTTTTT	CASSPGLAGGNGGELFF
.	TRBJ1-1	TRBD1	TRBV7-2	TGTGCCAGCAGCGCCCGGACAGGAATCACTGAAGCTTTCTTT	CASSARTGITEAFF
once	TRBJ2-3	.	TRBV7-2	TGTGCCAGCAGGAAATTTCGGGCGGGTACAGATACGCAGTATTTT	CASRKFRAGTDTQYF
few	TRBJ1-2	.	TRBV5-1	TGCGCCAGCAGCTTGGGCAGGGACATGGATGGCTACACCTTC	CASSLGRDMDGYTF
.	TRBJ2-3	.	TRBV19	TGTGCCAGTAGTAAATCAAGCGGGCCTAGCACAGATACGCAGTATTTT	CASSKSSGPSTDTQYF
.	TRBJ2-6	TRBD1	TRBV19	TGTGCCAGTAGTATAAAGGACAGGCGCTCTGGGGCCAACGTCCTGACTTTC	CASSIKDRRSGANVLTF
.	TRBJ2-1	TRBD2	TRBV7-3	TGTGCCAGCAGCTTCCGGTCTAGCGGGAGTAATGAGCAGTTCTTC	CASSFRSSGSNEQFF
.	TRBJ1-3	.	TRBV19	TGTGCCAGTAGCGCAGGGGCGGTTGGAAACACCATATATTTT	CASSAGAVGNTIYF
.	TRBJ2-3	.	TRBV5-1	TGCGCCAGCAGCTTGAGGACAGGCACAGATACGCAGTATTTT	CASSLRTGTDTQYF
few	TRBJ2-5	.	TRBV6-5	TGTGCCAGCAGTTACGGCCATCAAGAGACCCAGTACTTC	CASSYGHQETQYF